The rows below give T cell receptor beta chains drawn from one sample of a study of T cell responses to AZD1222 COVID-19 vaccine. Sequencing was performed with immunoSEQ multiplex PCR; in TCRdb, only in-frame clones are kept and a portion is missing. The table has about 130,000 clones, approximately 90% seen once. Sequences were derived from peripheral blood, sampled on day 0 of AZD1222 vaccination. The origin of the receptors is an adult in good health. CDR3s include the opening cysteine and the closing phenylalanine or tryptophan. The D gene is left open where the match is weak. Only part of the rows carry a size: once, few, many, or a class if the clone is expanded.

clone size	J gene	V gene	D gene	CDR3 DNA	CDR3 protein
NA	TRBJ1-5	TRBV3-1/TRBV3-2	NA	TGTGCCAGCAGCCCGACATGGGGGTCCGTTCAGCCCCAGCATTTT	CASSPTWGSVQPQHF
NA	TRBJ1-5	TRBV5-5	NA	TGTGCCAGCAGCCTTGGCCCGGAGGGTCAGCCCCAGCATTTT	CASSLGPEGQPQHF
NA	TRBJ2-7	TRBV3-1/TRBV3-2	NA	TGTGCCAGCAGCCAAGTCATCCACGAGCAGTACTTC	CASSQVIHEQYF
few	TRBJ2-7	TRBV12-3/TRBV12-4	NA	TGTGCCAGCAGTTTGGGGTACGAGCAGTACTTC	CASSLGYEQYF
NA	TRBJ2-2	TRBV11-3	TRBD2	TGTGCCAGCAGCGCACTAGCGGGAGGAACAACCGGGGAGCTGTTTTTT	CASSALAGGTTGELFF
NA	TRBJ1-6	TRBV7-9	NA	TGTGCCAGCAGCGCGATCGACCAGGCTCCCCTCCACTTT	CASSAIDQAPLHF
NA	TRBJ1-1	TRBV6-6	NA	TGTGCCATAAGGGCCCTCATGAACACTGAAGCTTTCTTT	CAIRALMNTEAFF
NA	TRBJ1-1	TRBV19	TRBD1	TGTGCCAGCCGGGGACAGGGGTTGAACACTGAAGCTTTCTTT	CASRGQGLNTEAFF
NA	TRBJ1-5	TRBV11-1	NA	TGTGCCAGCAGCCCCGGCGTACAGGGCAATCAGCCCCAGCATTTT	CASSPGVQGNQPQHF
NA	TRBJ1-2	TRBV7-9	NA	TGTGCCAGCAGCCCCGCGTCTCTATACCGGGACGCAGCTAACTATGGCTACACCTTC	CASSPASLYRDAANYGYTF
NA	TRBJ2-7	TRBV15	NA	TGTGCCACCAGCAGAGACTTTAGAGGCTACGAGCAGTACTTC	CATSRDFRGYEQYF
NA	TRBJ2-7	TRBV27	NA	TGTGCCAGCACTCCTCGGGACTTCCTTTTCTTC	CASTPRDFLFF
NA	TRBJ1-2	TRBV28	NA	TGTGCCAGCAGTTACCTCCGGGCCGGGCATGGCTACACCTTC	CASSYLRAGHGYTF
NA	TRBJ2-7	TRBV12-3/TRBV12-4	NA	TGTGCCAGCAGTTGGGGACCCACCTACGAGCAGTACTTC	CASSWGPTYEQYF
NA	TRBJ1-1	TRBV6-5	NA	TGTGCCAGCAGTTACTCGTGGGGCTCAAACACTGAAGCTTTCTTT	CASSYSWGSNTEAFF